The TCR beta chain described here comes from a study of T cell repertoires in cytomegalovirus infection. Study context: CMV epitopes, recently identified HLA-C-restricted and well-studied HLA-B-restricted, were used. Carrying CMV and the relevant HLA type showed in public TCR beta signatures. Overall study results and limits: Cumulative public TCR beta family frequency identified CMV carriers with the relevant HLA.

For this clonotype: The antigen remains unidentified. A much more abundant neighbour one base away suggests this may be a read error.

CDR3 length: 15 residues. V was cut by 2 bases and J by 5 bases, with 13 bases left in between. In germline, CDR1 is SGHVS, CDR2 FQNEAQ. TCRdb recomputed calls from the reads with MiXCR, one row per CDR3 protein. Of fewer than 900,000 distinct CDR3 sequences listed, almost 30% were seen once; the top ten hold roughly 14%. The input for sequencing was cultured CD8+ T cells from PBMCs, taken from culture after CMV antigen stimulation. The receptor was isolated from a human donor in good health (CMV status not recorded). Some clones in this sample may be carry-over from other donors' samples. The chain joins TRBV7-8 to TRBJ1-5, with no clear D. The CDR3 loop is CASSLRRDRDQPQHF. The CDR3 DNA is TGTGCCAGCAGCTTAAGGAGGGATCGCGATCAGCCCCAGCATTTT.